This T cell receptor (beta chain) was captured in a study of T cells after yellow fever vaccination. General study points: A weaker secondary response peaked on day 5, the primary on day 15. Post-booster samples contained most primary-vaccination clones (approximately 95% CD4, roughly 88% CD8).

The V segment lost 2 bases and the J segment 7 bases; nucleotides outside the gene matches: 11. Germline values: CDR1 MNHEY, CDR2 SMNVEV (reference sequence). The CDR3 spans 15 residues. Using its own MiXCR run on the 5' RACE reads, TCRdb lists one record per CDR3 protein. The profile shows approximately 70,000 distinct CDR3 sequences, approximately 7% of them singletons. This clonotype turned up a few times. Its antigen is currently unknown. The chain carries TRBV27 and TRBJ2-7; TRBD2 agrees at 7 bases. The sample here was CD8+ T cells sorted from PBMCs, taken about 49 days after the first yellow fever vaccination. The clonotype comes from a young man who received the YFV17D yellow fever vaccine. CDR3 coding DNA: TGTGCCAGCAGTTTAAGGGGAGGGAGCCCGCGGGAGCAGTACTTC. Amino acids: CASSLRGGSPREQYF.